The source of this TCR beta chain is a study of T cells in Graves' hyperthyroidism and ophthalmopathy. Study-level findings and limits: Blood also held most thyroid clonotypes expanded beyond 0.001.

V shed 5 bases and J shed 2 bases, with 10 bases lying between them. Germline CDR1 is SGHTA and CDR2 is FQGNSA. The CDR3 length is 14 residues. A few counts support this clonotype. Its antigen is as yet unknown. RNA transcripts were the template for amplifying TCR beta CDR3 regions. TCR CDR3 regions were first amplified by RT-PCR with HTBI primers. From the multiplex PCR reads, TCRdb called clonotypes with MiXCR, one entry per CDR3 protein. Here the sample spans 250,000 to 300,000 distinct CDR3 sequences, around 15% being singletons. Subjects aged 18 to 65 presented with newly diagnosed hyperthyroidism of less than 2 months' duration.

The sequence was collected from a woman between 50 and 59 years old with Graves' hyperthyroidism that later progressed to Graves' ophthalmopathy. The sample taken for sequencing was blood. This chain links TRBV7-2 with TRBJ1-5; D perhaps matches TRBD1 (5 bases). The CDR3 region has the DNA TGTGCCAGCAGCCGAGTGGGGCGCAATCAGCCCCAGCATTTT. Translation: CASSRVGRNQPQHF.